This TCR beta chain was identified during a study of cytomegalovirus exposure and HLA in healthy donors. Study-level information: The approximately 100 million unique TCR beta sequences, from 150 million to 200 million T cells, were found by an earlier analysis.

This CDR3 region has 13 residues. In germline, CDR1 is SGHAT, CDR2 FQNNGV. The germline V and J ends were trimmed by 3 bases and 3 bases, with 3 bases remaining between them. Study-level findings and limits: With DRB1 most and HLA-C fewest, TCR association rates differed between HLA loci in a later analysis.

13 Jbeta primers and 60 Vbeta primers were used for the PCR. Profiled with immunoSEQ multiplex PCR; TCRdb holds only in-frame clones, not every one. Of 73,000 or so clones listed, roughly 79% are singletons. In its sample, this clone was seen a few times. Antigen unknown. Input material: PBMCs. The clonotype was recovered from a man aged 45-65 years in good health and CMV-seronegative. The chain recombines TRBV11-2 with TRBJ2-6; D uncertain. The CDR3 coding sequence is TGTGCCAGCAGCTTTCATGGGGCCAACGTCCTGACTTTC. Encoded protein: CASSFHGANVLTF.